The source of this TCR beta chain is a study of CXCR3-negative and CXCR3-positive naive CD8 T cells. UMI-labeled 5' RACE yielded the TRB cDNA libraries. TCRdb reprocessed the 5' RACE reads and reports one entry per CDR3 protein, with no DNA. The sample includes roughly 130,000 distinct CDR3 sequences. Overall study findings and caveats: Against CXCR3-negative naive cells, CXCR3-positive naive cells showed more hydrophobic TRB CDR3s.

Turning to this clonotype: As yet, its antigen is unknown.

Germline-derived CDR1 and CDR2 are SEHNR and FQNEAQ (reference sequence). CDR3 length equals 14 residues. Naive CD8+ T cells carried a CD45RO-CCR7+CD27+CD95- phenotype. This clonotype was obtained from a human donor in good health. Some clones in this sample may be carry-over from other donors' samples. The chain employs TRBV7-9 and TRBJ1-4; TCRdb gives TRBD1 as the D gene, but with no DNA this cannot be confirmed. The material sequenced was naive CXCR3+ CD8+ T cells from blood. Subset denoted: CD45RO-CCR7+CD27+CD95- naive CD8+ T cells expressing CXCR3 (TNR3+). CDR3 sequence: CASSSGATNEKLFF.